The 25 T cell receptor beta chains presented below share a single source sample, sequenced in a study of CD8+ T cells in alopecia areata. RNA, once extracted, was reverse transcribed into cDNA for use as the sequencing template. Data came from immunoSEQ multiplex PCR; TCRdb stores just in-frame clones and leaves some out. This set yields around 300,000 clones and no singletons; the top ten hold roughly 1.2%. Sorting of pooled cutaneous lymph node cells used CD4, CD8alpha, NKG2D, NKG2ACE and other markers. The specimen was CD4+ T cells sorted from a lymph node. The receptors originated from a C3H/HeJ mouse with alopecia areata. This strain has MHC haplotype H2-k.

This clone was seen a few times. The gene symbols are mouse symbols. The read terminates 4 residues before the CDR3 end, so the remaining end is supplied by the germline J gene. The chain uses TRBV1 and TRBJ2-3; no clear D gene. The CDR3 length is 14 residues. Germline CDR1 is NSQYPW and CDR2 is LRSPGD (reference sequence). With 2 bases removed from V and 2 bases from J, the gap between germline ends came to 8 bases. The sequenced CDR3 bases are TGCACCTGCAGTGCACAAAATCCTGCAGAA. Protein sequence: CTCSAQNPAE. The CDR3 as a whole reads CTCSAQNPAETLYF.

This clone came up a few times. Gene labels here are mouse ones. The sequenced fragment ends 4 residues before the CDR3 boundary, so the rest is inferred from the germline J gene. The V gene is TRBV5, the J gene TRBJ2-1; 10 bases match TRBD1. There are 16 residues in the CDR3. The germline V gene has CDR1 LGHNA and CDR2 YNLKQL (reference sequence). Trimming took 3 bases from V and 5 from J; bases not matched to a gene: 7. CDR3 DNA, as far as it was read: TGTGCCAGCAGCCACCGGGACAGGGGAAAAAATGCT. As protein: CASSHRDRGKNA. The whole CDR3 reads CASSHRDRGKNAEQFF.

This clone was detected a few times. The germline and genes are mouse ones. With the read ending 4 residues before the CDR3 end, the germline J gene is used to fill in that end. V and J are TRBV13-1 and TRBJ2-2, with TRBD1 identical over 7 bases. V lost 6 bases, J lost 0 bases, and 2 bases stayed unmatched. Germline V lookup: CDR1 NSHNY, CDR2 SYGAGN. This CDR3 has 14 amino acids. Incomplete CDR3 DNA: TGTGCCAGCACGGGACAGCCAAACACCGGG. Translating gives CASTGQPNTG. The whole CDR3 region reads CASTGQPNTGQLYF.

Concerning this clone: It may be a read error: a sequence one base away is much more abundant. Any gene name here is a mouse gene name. The CDR3 end falls 4 residues outside the read, so it is completed with the germline J gene. This sequence joins TRBV13-3 and TRBJ1-2; TRBD1 matches at 8 bases. Per germline, CDR1 NNHDY and CDR2 SYVADS. J gave up 3 bases and V 2 bases, and 0 bases lay outside the gene matches. CDR3 length: 13 residues. The sequenced CDR3 bases are TGTGCCAGCAGTGAGACAGGGGACTCC. Residues: CASSETGDS. The complete CDR3 sequence is CASSETGDSDYTF.

This clone was seen more than once but under ten times. Gene names follow the mouse nomenclature. The read comes to an end 4 residues before the CDR3 does, leaving the germline J gene to fill in the end. Different DNA sequences within this sample yield the same CDR3. The V gene is TRBV5, the J gene TRBJ2-2; 10 nucleotides match TRBD2. The CDR3 consists of 16 residues. V lost 4 bases to trimming and J lost 4 bases; unmatched junction nucleotides: 6. In germline, CDR1 is LGHNA, CDR2 YNLKQL (reference sequence). The sequenced part of the CDR3 DNA is TGTGCCAGCAGCCCCCTGGGGGGGCGCGGCACCGGG. It specifies CASSPLGGRGTG. The entire CDR3 reads CASSPLGGRGTGQLYF.

A few counts support this clone. Gene names denote mouse genes. The CDR3 is cut off 4 residues early in the read; its end comes from the germline J gene. The V call is TRBV13-1, the J call TRBJ1-1, with D possibly being TRBD1 (6 bases). Trimming left V 1 base short and J 1 base short, with 14 bases between. The germline gives CDR1 NSHNY, CDR2 SYGAGN. The CDR3 is made up of 16 amino acids. The CDR3 DNA, read in part, is TGTGCCAGCAGTGATTGGGGGGGCGCGATAAACACA. Translating it yields CASSDWGGAINT. The CDR3 in full is CASSDWGGAINTEVFF.

On this clone: Genes here carry mouse names. The sequence runs out 4 residues before the end of the CDR3; the remainder is reconstructed from the germline J gene. This rearrangement joins TRBV1 to TRBJ2-7; 12 nucleotides agree with TRBD2. The CDR3 is made up of 16 amino acids. The germline V gene has CDR1 NSQYPW and CDR2 LRSPGD (reference sequence). The V and J ends lost 1 base and 1 base, in that order; junction bases with no gene match: 2. CDR3 DNA (partial): TGCACCTGCAGTGCAGCGGGGACTGGGGGGTCCTAT. Its translation is CTCSAAGTGGSY. The full CDR3 sequence reads CTCSAAGTGGSYEQYF.

On this clone: The genes are named according to mouse. The DNA ends 4 residues before the CDR3 does, and the rest of the CDR3 is filled in from the germline J gene. The chain joins TRBV12-1 to TRBJ2-5; possibly TRBD2 for D (6 bases). CDR1 and CDR2 (germline): SGHSN, HYEKVE. There are 13 residues in the CDR3. This CDR3 reads CASSLGLRDTQYF. The CDR3 DNA, read in part, is TGTGCCAGCTCTCTCGGACTGAGAGAC.

Only a few counts were recorded for this clone. Mouse gene names and germline throughout. The CDR3 end is not reached by the read, which stops 4 residues before it; the germline J gene fills it in. V is TRBV3 and J is TRBJ2-1; 12 bases line up with TRBD2. CDR1 SNHLY and CDR2 FYNGKV come from the germline V gene (reference sequence). V shed 2 bases, J shed 0 bases, and the junction held 8 bases outside the gene matches. This CDR3 comprises 19 residues. Partial CDR3 DNA: TGTGCCAGCAGCTTACCTGGGACTGGGGGGCCTAATAACTATGCT. Amino acid sequence: CASSLPGTGGPNNYA. The entire CDR3 protein is CASSLPGTGGPNNYAEQFF.

Points on this clone: Gene names denote mouse genes. With the read ending 3 residues before the CDR3 end, the germline J gene is used to fill in that end. The chain combines TRBV13-2 with TRBJ1-6, with TRBD1 identical over 7 bases. TRBJ1-6 belongs to the ORF category, with a function that is uncertain. Looked up from germline, CDR1 is NNHNN and CDR2 is SYGAGS (reference sequence). V was clipped by 4 bases and J by 7 bases; unmatched bases: 5. The CDR3 is 14 residues long. The CDR3 bases that were read are TGTGCCAGCGGTCTGACAGGGTTGAATTCGCCC. Translation: CASGLTGLNSP. The CDR3, in full, reads CASGLTGLNSPLYF.

Concerning this clone: Gene names and germline match the mouse. The read is 4 residues too short to cover the CDR3 end, so that end is filled in from the germline J gene. The chain combines TRBV5 with TRBJ2-7; 8 bases are shared with TRBD1. In germline, CDR1 is LGHNA, CDR2 YNLKQL (reference sequence). The CDR3 covers 13 residues. The CDR3 bases that were read are TGTGCCAGCAGCCCCCCGACAGGGGAT. Encoded protein: CASSPPTGD. In full, the CDR3 is CASSPPTGDEQYF.

Notes on this clone: The gene symbols are mouse symbols. The read terminates 3 residues ahead of where the CDR3 ends, so the germline J gene completes it. V is TRBV31 and J is TRBJ1-6, with 8 positions matching TRBD1. TRBJ1-6 is recorded as an ORF, its role being uncertain. V dropped 1 base and J dropped 5; count of bases not matched to a gene: 1. CDR1 and CDR2 (germline): GKSSPN, SITVG. There are 14 residues in the CDR3. The CDR3 loop is CAWSHRGDNSPLYF. The sequenced CDR3 bases are TGTGCCTGGAGTCACAGGGGGGATAATTCGCCC.

On this clone itself: The germline and genes are mouse ones. The read finishes 3 residues shy of the CDR3 end, and the germline J gene is used to complete it. The chain joins TRBV13-1 to TRBJ1-6; 8 bases map to TRBD1. TRBJ1-6 is given ORF status, its function remaining uncertain. The CDR3 extends over 13 amino acids. Germline V lookup: CDR1 NSHNY, CDR2 SYGAGN. J lost 10 bases, V lost 3 bases, and 3 bases had no gene match. CDR3 bases read: TGTGCCAGCAGTGGCAGGGGGCGATCGCCC. The encoded protein is CASSGRGRSP. The entire CDR3 is CASSGRGRSPLYF.

Regarding this clone: Gene names refer to mouse genes. The CDR3 end lies 4 residues beyond the end of the read and is filled in from the germline J gene. V gene TRBV19 combines with J gene TRBJ2-5; 8 bases are shared with TRBD2. This CDR3 comprises 14 residues. Germline V gene sequence: CDR1 FNHDT, CDR2 SITEND (reference sequence). CDR3 DNA (partial): TGTGCCAGCAGTATATTGGGGGGGGGAGAC. This sequence encodes CASSILGGGD. The entire CDR3 protein is CASSILGGGDTQYF. Based on the CDR3 plus reference TRBV19 and TRBJ2-5, the full variable domain is GGIITQTPKFLIGQEGQKLTLKCQQNFNHDTMYWYRQDSGKGLRLIYYSITENDLQKGDLSEGYDASREKKSSFSLTVTSAQKNEMAVFLCASSILGGGDTQYFGPGTRLLVL.

Remarks on this clone: These gene names are mouse names. The CDR3 is cut off 4 residues early in the read; its end comes from the germline J gene. This chain links TRBV13-1 with TRBJ2-4, with 9 bases matching TRBD2. Germline CDR1 NSHNY, CDR2 SYGAGN. The CDR3 consists of 15 residues. CDR3 residues: CASSEHSTGGNTLYF. The sequenced CDR3 bases are TGTGCCAGCAGTGAACACTCGACTGGGGGAAAC.

As to this clone: Genes here carry mouse names. The sequenced fragment ends 4 residues before the CDR3 boundary, so the rest is inferred from the germline J gene. This chain links TRBV1 with TRBJ2-1, with D tentatively TRBD2 (6 bases). V was trimmed by 1 base and J by 4 bases, leaving 8 bases between them. CDR3 length: 14 amino acids. From germline, CDR1 is NSQYPW and CDR2 LRSPGD (reference sequence). The part of the CDR3 DNA that was read is TGCACCTGCAGTGCAGGACTGGATTATGCT. This codes for CTCSAGLDYA. The CDR3 in full is CTCSAGLDYAEQFF.

Turning to this clone: The gene names here belong to mouse. Sequencing ends 4 residues short of the CDR3 end; the germline J gene provides the rest. V is TRBV19 and J is TRBJ2-1, with TRBD1 as a possible D gene (6 bases). Germline V gene sequence: CDR1 FNHDT, CDR2 SITEND (reference sequence). This CDR3 is built from 14 residues. Trimming cost V 5 bases and J 2 bases, with 11 bases left between them. The CDR3 protein is CASSAGTYYAEQFF. Partial CDR3 DNA: TGTGCCAGCAGCGCCGGGACATACTATGCT.

There are a few counts of this clone. Gene names denote mouse genes. The CDR3 end falls 4 residues outside the read, so it is completed with the germline J gene. This chain links TRBV1 with TRBJ2-3; 9 nucleotides align to TRBD1. The CDR3 covers 15 residues. V lost 1 base to trimming and J lost 3 bases; unmatched junction nucleotides: 2. Per germline, CDR1 NSQYPW and CDR2 LRSPGD (reference sequence). CDR3 residues: CTCSAVGQGAETLYF. The sequenced part of the CDR3 DNA is TGCACCTGCAGTGCAGTAGGACAGGGGGCAGAA.

This clone has a count of ten or more. All gene names here are mouse names. The sequenced part of the CDR3 DNA is TGTGCTAGGGAGACTCTTAACCAAGAC. This encodes CARETLNQD. The CDR3 reads in full as CARETLNQDTQYF. The chain has TRBV17 and TRBJ2-5; D remains unclear. The CDR3 end lies 4 residues beyond the end of the read and is filled in from the germline J gene. V was shortened by 9 bases and J by 0 bases, with 10 bases between the two germline ends. Germline V gives CDR1 MNHDT, CDR2 YYDKIL. The CDR3 is 13 residues long.

Note on this clone: Here the gene names and germline are mouse. The CDR3 DNA, read in part, is TGTGCCAGCAGCCAAGAATGGGCTGGGGAGACAGAA. Translation gives CASSQEWAGETE. In full, the CDR3 reads CASSQEWAGETETLYF. V gene TRBV5 combines with J gene TRBJ2-3; D is perhaps TRBD2 (6 bases). The read is 4 residues too short to cover the CDR3 end, so that end is filled in from the germline J gene. The CDR3 runs to 16 residues. Germline V gene data show CDR1 as LGHNA and CDR2 as YNLKQL (reference sequence). The V end lost 0 bases, the J end lost 4 bases, and 14 bases lay between the germline ends.

Worth noting for this clone: Germline and genes: mouse. The sequence runs out 4 residues before the end of the CDR3; the remainder is reconstructed from the germline J gene. The chain is built from TRBV31 and TRBJ2-2; tentatively, D is TRBD1 (7 bases). The CDR3 covers 15 residues. The ends were cut back, 0 bases at V and 3 bases at J, with 11 bases in the middle. The germline V gene encodes CDR1 GKSSPN and CDR2 SITVG. The CDR3 region is CAWSLLRGDTGQLYF. The covered CDR3 bases are TGTGCCTGGAGTCTCCTCAGGGGGGACACCGGG. Variable domain in full (rest from reference TRBV31 and TRBJ2-2): AQTIHQWPVAEIKAVGSPLSLGCTIKGKSSPNLYWYWQATGGTLQQLFYSITVGQVESVVQLNLSASRPKDDQFILSTEKLLLSHSGFYLCAWSLLRGDTGQLYFGEGSKLTVL.

This clone appeared a few times. The germline and genes are mouse ones. The read ends 4 residues shy of where the CDR3 ends; the end is completed using the germline J gene. This chain uses TRBV5 with TRBJ2-2; TRBD2 matches 10 bases. The CDR3 is made up of 17 amino acids. CDR1 LGHNA and CDR2 YNLKQL come from the germline V gene (reference sequence). The junction had 3 bases not matched to a gene; V was cut back by 1 base and J by 1 base. The sequenced part of the CDR3 DNA is TGTGCCAGCAGCCAAGGGACTGGGGGAGAAAACACCGGG. Translation: CASSQGTGGENTG. The full CDR3 is CASSQGTGGENTGQLYF.

This clone was found a few times. Germline and genes: mouse. Read coverage stops 4 residues before the CDR3 terminus; the germline J gene supplies the remainder. Additional DNA sequences in this sample encode the identical CDR3. The chain employs TRBV13-1 and TRBJ2-2; 10 bases map to TRBD2. Germline V gene sequence: CDR1 NSHNY, CDR2 SYGAGN. The CDR3 has 16 amino acids. J was trimmed by 3 bases and V by 0 bases; bases with no gene match: 2. This CDR3 reads CASSDATGGDTGQLYF. Incomplete CDR3 DNA: TGTGCCAGCAGTGATGCTACTGGGGGGGACACCGGG.

In this sample, this clone turned up a few times. Mouse gene names apply. The read terminates 4 residues before the CDR3 end, so the remaining end is supplied by the germline J gene. This CDR3 is also generated by other DNA sequences in the sample. The rearrangement joins TRBV5 to TRBJ2-1; 10 positions match TRBD2. The germline V gene has CDR1 LGHNA and CDR2 YNLKQL (reference sequence). Trimming at V came to 2 bases and at J to 4 bases, leaving 2 bases not matched to a gene. The CDR3 is 15 residues long. CDR3 DNA (partial): TGTGCCAGCAGCCAACCGGACTGGGGGTATGCT. This encodes CASSQPDWGYA. The entire CDR3 is CASSQPDWGYAEQFF.

This clone was observed at least ten times. Gene and germline names: mouse. CDR3 in amino acids: CASSSGRGQDTGQLYF. The CDR3 DNA, read in part, is TGTGCTAGCAGTTCAGGCAGGGGGCAAGACACCGGG. The rearrangement links TRBV29 to TRBJ2-2; 8 nucleotides align to TRBD1. The sequence runs out 4 residues before the end of the CDR3; the remainder is reconstructed from the germline J gene. The CDR3 covers 16 residues. Germline loops: CDR1 MSHET, CDR2 SYDVDS. V trimming: 4 bases; J trimming: 3 bases; junction bases outside the gene matches: 7.